Following are 30 T cell receptor beta chains from one sample sequenced in a study of control samples from healthy donors and cancer patients. Profiling relied on immunoSEQ multiplex PCR, and the TCRdb table lists in-frame clones only, not all of them. The table shows 190,000 or so clones, with just under 95% occurring only once. Input material: blood. The receptor set was obtained from a man between 18 and 29 years old in good health.

This chain joins TRBV18 and TRBJ1-1; D might be TRBD1 (5 bases). The CDR3 runs 14 residues. Germline loops: CDR1 KGHSH, CDR2 LQKENI. Trimming took 6 bases from V and 1 from J, leaving 12 bases between them. Here the CDR3 reads CASSHGTGNTEAFF. As DNA, the CDR3 is TGTGCCAGCTCCCACGGGACGGGGAACACTGAAGCTTTCTTT.

This chain joins TRBV18 and TRBJ1-3; 7 positions agree with TRBD1. The germline V gene has CDR1 KGHSH and CDR2 LQKENI. Unmatched junction bases numbered 12, after V lost 4 bases and J lost 0 bases. This CDR3 is built from 18 residues. The CDR3 loop is CASSRQGGQTNSGNTIYF. The CDR3 bases are TGTGCCAGCTCACGACAGGGTGGGCAGACCAACTCTGGAAACACCATATATTTT.

J is TRBJ1-3 and V is TRBV19; D gene ambiguous. Germline V gene lookup returns CDR1 LNHDA and CDR2 SQIVND (reference sequence). V lost 3 bases and J lost 2, with 8 bases in between. CDR3 size: 14 residues. In DNA form, the CDR3 reads TGTGCCAGTAGTATGGTGGCAGCTGGAAACACCATATATTTT. This translates into CASSMVAAGNTIYF.

This chain joins TRBV5-8 and TRBJ2-7; D unclear. The CDR3 covers 13 residues. CDR1 is SGHTS, CDR2 YDEGEE, per germline. Trimming shortened V by 1 base and J by 0 bases, and 5 bases separated the two germline ends. CDR3 nucleotide sequence: TGTGCCAGCAGCTTGAAGAGCTCCTACGAGCAGTACTTC. Translation: CASSLKSSYEQYF.

The chain combines TRBV12-3 or TRBV12-4 with TRBJ1-3, with D perhaps TRBD1 (6 bases). V lost 6 bases to trimming and J lost 0 bases, with 6 bases between them. The CDR3 runs 13 residues. The CDR3 DNA reads TGTGCCAGCAGGACAGGCTCTGGAAACACCATATATTTT. Its translation is CASRTGSGNTIYF.

The V gene is TRBV24-1, the J gene TRBJ1-4, with TRBD1 matching over 7 bases. In germline, CDR1 is KGHDR, CDR2 SFDVKD. V was clipped by 2 bases and J by 8 bases; unmatched bases: 4. This CDR3 comprises 14 residues. CDR3 amino acids: CATSDSGGGEKLFF. The CDR3 nucleotides are TGTGCCACCAGTGATTCAGGGGGAGGGGAAAAACTGTTTTTT.

The V call is TRBV5-1, the J call TRBJ1-2; a possible D gene is TRBD1 (6 bases). The CDR3 runs to 14 residues. Trimming stripped 4 bases from V and 2 bases from J, with 12 bases between. Germline CDR1 SGHRS, CDR2 YFSETQ. The CDR3 bases are TGCGCCAGCAGCCCAGGACAGCCCAACTATGGCTACACCTTC. As protein: CASSPGQPNYGYTF.

The gene calls are TRBV7-9 and TRBJ2-1, with D tentatively TRBD1 (6 bases). V was shortened by 5 bases and J by 10 bases, with 12 bases between the two germline ends. CDR3 length equals 12 residues. The germline V gene encodes CDR1 SEHNR and CDR2 FQNEAQ (reference sequence). In nucleotides, the CDR3 is TGTGCCAGCAGCCCCGACAGGCGGGAGCAGTTCTTC. Translated: CASSPDRREQFF.

Here the CDR3 reads CASSYSGGAHTGELFF. The CDR3 DNA reads as TGTGCCAGCAGTTATAGCGGGGGGGCCCACACCGGGGAGCTGTTTTTT. The chain employs TRBV6-5 and TRBJ2-2; 11 nucleotides match TRBD2. Unmatched junction bases numbered 3, after V lost 3 bases and J lost 3 bases. Germline loops: CDR1 MNHEY, CDR2 SVGAGI. This CDR3 contains 16 residues.

The chain is built from TRBV11-2 and TRBJ1-2; D unclear. Germline V gene sequence: CDR1 SGHAT, CDR2 FQNNGV. The CDR3 covers 15 residues. V lost 0 bases and J lost 11, with 19 bases in between. CDR3 bases: TGTGCCAGCAGCTTAGACGTCCGGACGTTTCCCGCGTACACCTTC. Its protein is CASSLDVRTFPAYTF. The complete variable domain, with remaining parts taken from reference TRBV11-2 and TRBJ1-2, reads EAGVAQSPRYKIIEKRQSVAFWCNPISGHATLYWYQQILGQGPKLLIQFQNNGVVDDSQLPKDRFSAERLKGVDSTLKIQPAKLEDSAVYLCASSLDVRTFPAYTFGSGTRLTVV.

This clone has just one count. The chain recombines TRBV6-5 with TRBJ1-3, with D unclear. CDR1 is MNHEY, CDR2 SVGAGI, per germline. Trimming removed 5 bases at V and 0 bases at J, with 8 bases between. CDR3 size: 14 residues. CDR3 protein: CASSPFSSGNTIYF. The CDR3 DNA is TGTGCCAGCAGTCCCTTTTCCTCTGGAAACACCATATATTTT.

The chain links TRBV6-5 to TRBJ2-1; the D is unclear. The CDR3 totals 13 residues. Per the germline V gene, CDR1 is MNHEY and CDR2 is SVGAGI. V was shortened by 4 bases and J by 8 bases, with 12 bases between the two germline ends. The CDR3 region has the DNA TGTGCCAGCAGTTCCTTTGGGAATCATGAGCAGTTCTTC. Encoded protein: CASSSFGNHEQFF.

This clone was observed once. The genes are TRBV9 and TRBJ2-2; no firm D call. V lost 3 bases and J 3 bases, leaving 9 bases between the germline ends. The CDR3 sequence is 14 residues long. From germline, CDR1 is SGDLS and CDR2 YYNGEE. The CDR3 reads CASSARLYTGELFF. The CDR3 coding sequence is TGTGCCAGCAGCGCCAGACTTTACACCGGGGAGCTGTTTTTT.

The rearrangement links TRBV6-5 to TRBJ2-1; 8 bases align to TRBD1. This CDR3 has 14 amino acids. The junction had 12 bases not matched to a gene; V was cut back by 8 bases and J by 9 bases. CDR1 and CDR2 from the germline V gene are MNHEY and SVGAGI. The CDR3 DNA follows: TGTGCCAGCCGACGGACAGGGATGCCCCTTGAGCAGTTCTTC. Translation: CASRRTGMPLEQFF.

The chain recombines TRBV6-2 or TRBV6-3 with TRBJ1-1; D ambiguous. Trimming stripped 2 bases from V and 0 bases from J, with 7 bases between. The length of the CDR3 is 14 residues. Germline V gene lookup returns CDR1 MNHEY and CDR2 SVGEGT. The CDR3 DNA reads as TGTGCCAGCAGTTACGAGGCTCTGAACACTGAAGCTTTCTTT. It encodes CASSYEALNTEAFF.

The chain has TRBV7-3 and TRBJ2-3; D not certain. CDR1 and CDR2 (germline): SGHTA, FQGTGA. The ends were cut back, 6 bases at V and 0 bases at J, with 4 bases in the middle. The CDR3 is 12 amino acids. The CDR3 protein is CASSFSTDTQYF. CDR3 coding DNA: TGTGCCAGCAGTTTTAGCACAGATACGCAGTATTTT. Based on the CDR3 plus reference TRBV7-3 and TRBJ2-3, the full variable domain is GAGVSQTPSNKVTEKGKYVELRCDPISGHTALYWYRQSLGQGPEFLIYFQGTGAADDSGLPNDRFFAVRPEGSVSTLKIQRTERGDSAVYLCASSFSTDTQYFGPGTRLTVL.

V gene TRBV12-3 or TRBV12-4 combines with J gene TRBJ1-2; unclear D gene. The CDR3 sequence is 12 residues long. V lost 2 bases and J 8 bases, leaving 9 bases between the germline ends. The CDR3 is CASSLKFWGYTF. CDR3 nucleotide sequence: TGTGCCAGCAGTTTAAAATTCTGGGGCTACACCTTC.

This clone appeared once. J is TRBJ1-4 and V is TRBV6-5; 9 bases are a match to TRBD1. Germline CDR1 reads MNHEY; CDR2 reads SVGAGI. J was trimmed by 8 bases and V by 5 bases; bases with no gene match: 6. The CDR3 length is 14 residues. CDR3 amino acids: CASSRGTGREKLFF. Written as DNA, the CDR3 is TGTGCCAGCAGTCGAGGGACAGGGAGAGAAAAACTGTTTTTT.

Concerning this clone itself: The sample contains more than one DNA sequence encoding this CDR3. The rearrangement joins TRBV18 to TRBJ2-3; D is undetermined. The CDR3 loop spans 13 amino acids. Germline values: CDR1 KGHSH, CDR2 LQKENI. Trimming cost V 2 bases and J 0 bases, with 3 bases left between them. The CDR3 DNA reads as TGTGCCAGCTCACCAACTAGCACAGATACGCAGTATTTT. It encodes CASSPTSTDTQYF.

The rearrangement uses TRBV2 and TRBJ1-6; D uncertain. Between the trimmed V and J ends, which lost 3 bases and 9 bases, there was a span of 6 bases. Germline V gene data show CDR1 as SNHLY and CDR2 as FYNNEI. The CDR3 contains 12 residues. CDR3 nucleotide sequence: TGTGCCAGCAGTGACCGTCTTTCACCCCTCCACTTT. It codes for CASSDRLSPLHF.

The chain combines TRBV6-2 or TRBV6-3 with TRBJ2-3, with no clear D. This CDR3 is built from 12 residues. Germline V gene data show CDR1 as MNHEY and CDR2 as SVGEGT. V lost 5 bases and J 8 bases, leaving 11 bases between the germline ends. For the CDR3, the DNA is TGTGCCAGCAGTCGACTGGCAGCTACGCAGTATTTT. Protein: CASSRLAATQYF.

The chain links TRBV29-1 to TRBJ2-3, with no clear D. The CDR3 sequence is 13 residues long. The V gene lost 6 bases and the J gene lost 0 bases, with 10 bases spanning the gap. Germline CDR1 is SQVTM and CDR2 is ANQGSEA. The CDR3 reads CSVGPTSTDTQYF. The DNA of the CDR3 is TGCAGCGTCGGACCCACTAGCACAGATACGCAGTATTTT.

In regard to this clone: The sample carries other DNA sequences with the same CDR3. This rearrangement joins TRBV7-2 to TRBJ2-3; D is undetermined. Germline-derived CDR1 and CDR2 are SGHTA and FQGNSA. The CDR3 totals 14 residues. Trimming took off 1 base at V and 2 bases at J, with 7 bases between the two ends. The CDR3 sequence is CASSLVAFTDTQYF. The DNA for the CDR3 is TGTGCCAGCAGCTTAGTTGCTTTCACAGATACGCAGTATTTT. The full variable domain, in which reference TRBV7-2 and TRBJ2-3 provide the parts outside the CDR3, is GAGVSQSPSNKVTEKGKDVELRCDPISGHTALYWYRQSLGQGLEFLIYFQGNSAPDKSGLPSDRFSAERTGGSVSTLTIQRTQQEDSAVYLCASSLVAFTDTQYFGPGTRLTVL.

The rearrangement links TRBV19 to TRBJ1-5; tentatively, D is TRBD1 (5 bases). Trimming left V 6 bases short and J 11 bases short, with 20 bases between. The length of the CDR3 is 14 residues. Germline loops: CDR1 LNHDA, CDR2 SQIVND (reference sequence). The chain's CDR3 is CASSRARGEGAQHF. The CDR3 nucleotides are TGTGCCAGTAGCCGCGCCCGGGGGGAAGGGGCCCAGCATTTT.

The rearrangement uses TRBV7-8 and TRBJ1-2; D might be TRBD1 (5 bases). The V end was cut by 4 bases, the J end by 4 bases, with 16 bases between. CDR1 and CDR2 (germline): SGHVS, FQNEAQ. The CDR3 is made up of 15 amino acids. CDR3 in amino acids: CASSSGWGWGYGYTF. CDR3 DNA: TGTGCCAGCAGCTCGGGGTGGGGGTGGGGCTATGGCTACACCTTC.

The chain uses TRBV19 and TRBJ1-1; D may be TRBD1 (5 bases). CDR3 length equals 13 residues. The V gene's germline CDR1 is LNHDA and CDR2 SQIVND (reference sequence). V gave up 1 base and J gave up 3 bases, with 6 bases separating them. CDR3 coding DNA: TGTGCCAGTAGTATAGGGGGGGACACTGAAGCTTTCTTT. As protein: CASSIGGDTEAFF.

On this clone itself: The sample has other DNA sequences that encode this CDR3 too. The chain employs TRBV11-3 and TRBJ2-3; D remains ambiguous. V was clipped by 1 base and J by 2 bases, with 7 bases between them. This CDR3 comprises 14 residues. The germline gives CDR1 SGHNT, CDR2 YENEEA. The CDR3 spells CASSLGEITDTQYF. In nucleotides, the CDR3 is TGTGCCAGCAGCTTAGGAGAAATCACAGATACGCAGTATTTT.

This sequence joins TRBV6-1 and TRBJ2-1; 12 bases are shared with TRBD2. V dropped 4 bases and J dropped 7; count of bases not matched to a gene: 17. The V gene's germline CDR1 is MNHNS and CDR2 SASEGT. The CDR3 is 19 residues long. CDR3 DNA sequence: TGTGCCAGCAGTGCCCGGCCGGGGTCCCTAGCGGGGGGGCGGAATGAGCAGTTCTTC. Amino acids: CASSARPGSLAGGRNEQFF.

V and J are TRBV5-1 and TRBJ2-7; 7 bases are shared with TRBD1. Looked up from germline, CDR1 is SGHRS and CDR2 is YFSETQ. The CDR3 length is 15 residues. Germline trimming cut 0 bases from V and 6 bases from J; bases unmatched to any gene: 9. For the CDR3, the DNA is TGCGCCAGCAGCTTGGAAGGGGGCGGTTATTCCGAGCAGTACTTC. It specifies CASSLEGGGYSEQYF.

The chain has TRBV28 and TRBJ2-1, with TRBD1 matching 10 bases. Germline assignment: CDR1 MDHEN and CDR2 SYDVKM. J was trimmed by 12 bases and V by 5 bases; bases with no gene match: 13. The length of the CDR3 is 15 residues. In DNA form, the CDR3 reads TGTGCCAGCAGTCTCCGGGACAGGGGCTGGTTAGGGCAGTTCTTC. Translating it yields CASSLRDRGWLGQFF. Supplemented by reference TRBV28 and TRBJ2-1, the full variable domain reads DVKVTQSSRYLVKRTGEKVFLECVQDMDHENMFWYRQDPGLGLRLIYFSYDVKMKEKGDIPEGYSVSREKKERFSLILESASTNQTSMYLCASSLRDRGWLGQFFGPGTRLTVL.